This TCR beta chain was identified during a study of beta chain features in type 1 diabetes. Regarding this clone: Its target is unknown.

Notes on the study in general: The similarity of naive, central memory and Treg TCRB repertoires appeared greater among patients than among healthy donors. The VDJ junctions of type 1 diabetes patients carried fewer insertions and more deletions. In every one of the four CD4+ subsets, TCRB CDR3s were moderately but significantly shorter in Type 1 diabetes patients.

Trimming cost V 1 base and J 5 bases, with 4 bases left between them. Germline V CDR1 and CDR2: KGHSH, LQKENI. The CDR3 runs to 12 residues. Every bit of the isolated RNA underwent reverse transcription, so sequencing read expressed TCRB transcripts. The protocol was immunoSEQ multiplex PCR, while the TCRdb copy is restricted to in-frame clones and leaves out a portion. In the table there are around 160,000 clones, under 60% of which are singletons. In all sorted populations, purity surpassed 98%. The gene calls are TRBV18 and TRBJ2-3; D unclear. Specimen: Tregs from blood. The sequence was collected from a man aged 18 to 30 in good health. CDR3 region: CASSPRIDTQYF. CDR3 DNA: TGTGCCAGCTCACCACGTATAGATACGCAGTATTTT.